This T cell receptor beta chain comes out of a study of T cells in Graves' hyperthyroidism and ophthalmopathy (dated by TCRdb to between 2018 and 2020). Context from the whole study: Peripheral blood was sampled at the time of initial diagnosis, prior to any treatment. In more than 5 Graves' hyperthyroidism patients, the study also compared T-cell repertoires from thyroid tissue with T-cell repertoires from blood. To identify TCR V-J signatures that set the groups apart, the researchers used a discovery cohort of more than 95 patients, made up of 43 with Graves' ophthalmopathy and some 56 with stable Graves' hyperthyroidism. The approximately 98 discovery patients were randomly divided into training and test sets at a 7:3 ratio. An independent validation cohort of around 19 hyperthyroidism patients and some 15 patients who later progressed to ophthalmopathy tested prospective prediction of ophthalmopathy. The paper describes TCR Vbeta CDR3 sequencing of roughly 130 peripheral blood samples, made up of 43 ophthalmopathy patients, over 70 hyperthyroidism patients and 17 progressor patients. Once sampling was done, hyperthyroidism patients were given methimazole at a starting dose of 30 mg daily, whereas ophthalmopathy patients were given high-dose intravenous methylprednisolone.

Study-level results and caveats: Sample size was not statistically predetermined, and blinding of investigators to group allocation was not performed. Most expanded thyroid clonotypes (frequency above 0.001) were also detected in blood, suggesting blood repertoires may reflect thyroid immune responses. In cross-validation, a model built on a 13 V-J signature told ophthalmopathy apart from stable hyperthyroidism with approximately 91% sensitivity and approximately 81% specificity, and in testing the same model reached 80%/75%. In validation, progression to ophthalmopathy was predicted by the model with almost 71% sensitivity and 72.22% specificity, a median of about 6.8 months before onset.

CDR1 and CDR2, per the germline V gene (reference sequence), are DFQATT and SNEGSKA. The CDR3 has 16 amino acids, counting the end cysteine and phenylalanine. Kept here is only the CDR3 DNA, which spans 48 bases and is read in frame from base 1. Ophthalmopathy patients had moderately to severely active disease, with a Clinical Activity Score of 3 or more, a NOSPECS grade of 4 or more, and a disease duration of less than 3 months. Patients with uncontrolled infections, other autoimmune diseases, pregnancy or lactation were excluded. Diagnoses relied on clinical symptoms, serum thyroxine and TRAb, thyroid ultrasound and orbital computed tomography. PBMCs were separated from 10 ml of fresh peripheral blood using Ficoll-Paque density gradient centrifugation. Total RNA was extracted with Trizol reagent, and quality was checked on an Agilent 2100 Bioanalyzer. In the case of this clonotype: Its cognate antigen has yet to be identified. Compared with germline, one end of the junction differs, possibly owing to a read error.

Amplification of TCR beta CDR3 regions was carried out from RNA transcripts. The first round of RT-PCR for the TCR CDR3 was performed with the HTBI primer set and the Qiagen OneStep RT-PCR kit. Libraries were constructed in a second round of multiplex PCR, after which size selection and purification were performed. Sequencing of the libraries was done on an Illumina HiSeq2000 using paired-end 100 bp reads. Per the authors' processing: SOAPnuke was used to process the raw data, with reads discarded if the reads contained adapters or uncalled bases, had a mean Phred below 15, or lacked an exact constant-primer or identifier match. High-quality paired reads were merged using COPE v1.2.5, and each unique nucleotide sequence was defined as a clonotype. MiTCR v1.1 was used to align clonotypes to the IMGT TRBV, TRBD and TRBJ reference segments. Only V-J combinations with frequency above 0.0001, covering about 99% of repertoires, were analysed. The TCS score was defined as the ratio of F50 (clonal expansion) to E x V (chaos), calculated using BLOSUM62-based TCRdist between CDR3 peptides within each V-J. Welch's t-statistics and random forest reduced 500 to 550 V-J features to 10 to 15, which were used in a naive Bayes classifier (R e1071). TCRdb handled the public reads itself, with Q25 trimming in fastp and clone calling in MiXCR, and kept productive beta chains. All rows with the same CDR3 protein become a single entry with the most common DNA and genes. The V and J calls were not made by the authors but by TCRdb's processing. The sample records about 52,000 distinct CDR3 sequences, 48% of which are singletons. The ten biggest clones cover 8% to 10% of the sample.

The V gene is TRBV20-1 and the J gene is TRBJ1-3; a stretch of 8 junction bases matches TRBD1. This sequence was found in a woman aged 50 to 65 with Graves' ophthalmopathy. The material sequenced was blood. The CDR3 region: CSAMGLTGVVGNTIYF. The DNA reads TGCAGCGCTATGGGCTTGACAGGGGTGGTTGGAAACACCATATATTTT.